One and the same sample provided the 10 T cell receptor beta chains below, sequenced in a study of identical twins. Each CDR3 protein is one row after TCRdb ran MiXCR on the 5' RACE reads. Here the sample spans 250,000 to 350,000 distinct CDR3 sequences, over 8.5% being singletons. This sample also appeared in a second study, on yellow fever vaccine responses in identical twins.

The sample was CD8+ T cells sorted from blood. The receptors here all came from a woman younger than 30 in good health.

This clonotype was observed a handful of times. The genes are TRBV5-6 and TRBJ2-3; D is tentatively TRBD1 or TRBD2 (6 bases each). The V gene lost 0 bases and the J gene lost 6 bases, with 14 bases spanning the gap. The germline CDR1 and CDR2 sequences are SGHDT and YYEEEE. CDR3 length: 15 amino acids. CDR3 region: CASSLGGAPWDTQYF. The CDR3 bases are TGTGCCAGCAGCTTGGGGGGGGCGCCTTGGGATACGCAGTATTTT. The whole variable domain, remainder taken from reference TRBV5-6 and TRBJ2-3, is DAGVTQSPTHLIKTRGQQVTLRCSPKSGHDTVSWYQQALGQGPQFIFQYYEEEERQRGNFPDRFSGHQFPNYSSELNVNALLLGDSALYLCASSLGGAPWDTQYFGPGTRLTVL.

Here the CDR3 reads CASSGGQGPTMNTEAFF. CDR3 nucleotides: TGTGCCAGCAGTGGGGGACAGGGCCCTACCATGAACACTGAAGCTTTCTTT. This chain joins TRBV28 and TRBJ1-1, with TRBD1 identical over 9 bases. Germline V lookup: CDR1 MDHEN, CDR2 SYDVKM. The CDR3 extends over 17 amino acids. Trimming removed 5 bases from V and 0 bases from J; junction bases left unmatched: 10.

This chain joins TRBV5-1 and TRBJ2-1; 7 bases are shared with TRBD1. This CDR3 has 15 amino acids. The germline V gene has CDR1 SGHRS and CDR2 YFSETQ. The ends lost 4 bases at V and 4 bases at J; junction bases unmatched: 8. This CDR3 reads CASSDPWTGYNEQFF. Written as DNA, the CDR3 is TGCGCCAGCAGCGATCCCTGGACAGGATACAATGAGCAGTTCTTC.

The chain is built from TRBV10-3 and TRBJ2-2; D might be TRBD1 (6 bases). Germline lookup yields CDR1 ENHRY and CDR2 SYGVKD. Trimming took 7 bases from V and 1 from J, leaving 16 bases between them. CDR3 size: 16 residues. CDR3 sequence reads: CAITNGGSKNTGELFF. The DNA of the CDR3 is TGTGCCATCACGAATGGGGGCAGTAAGAACACCGGGGAGCTGTTTTTT.

This clonotype occurred a few times. The chain links TRBV20-1 to TRBJ2-4; 7 nucleotides line up with TRBD2. The CDR3 has 16 amino acids. Germline lookup yields CDR1 DFQATT and CDR2 SNEGSKA (reference sequence). V lost 0 bases, J lost 5 bases, and 10 bases stayed unmatched. This CDR3 is CSARDEAGVAQNIQYF. DNA for the CDR3: TGCAGTGCTAGAGATGAGGCGGGGGTAGCACAAAACATTCAGTACTTC.

This clonotype has a single count. The chain is built from TRBV6-1 and TRBJ2-7; 11 bases are a match to TRBD1. From germline, CDR1 is MNHNS and CDR2 SASEGT. The CDR3 extends over 16 amino acids. The V segment lost 0 bases and the J segment 2 bases; nucleotides outside the gene matches: 3. The CDR3 reads CASSEAGTGGTYEQYF. CDR3 nucleotides: TGTGCCAGCAGTGAAGCGGGGACAGGGGGAACCTACGAGCAGTACTTC.

In this sample, this clonotype turned up many times. The chain joins TRBV2 to TRBJ2-3; no definite D call. CDR1 SNHLY and CDR2 FYNNEI come from the germline V gene. This CDR3 is 14 amino acids long. The germline V and J ends were trimmed by 4 bases and 3 bases, with 11 bases remaining between them. As DNA, the CDR3 is TGTGCCAGCAGTGGGACCGGGCTGACAGATACGCAGTATTTT. Translation gives CASSGTGLTDTQYF. Together with reference TRBV2 and TRBJ2-3, the CDR3 gives the full variable domain: EPEVTQTPSHQVTQMGQEVILRCVPISNHLYFYWYRQILGQKVEFLVSFYNNEISEKSEIFDDQFSVERPDGSNFTLKIRSTKLEDSAMYFCASSGTGLTDTQYFGPGTRLTVL.

This clonotype was observed a few times. J is TRBJ2-4 and V is TRBV27; D gene uncertain. The length of the CDR3 is 13 residues. V gave up 7 bases and J gave up 2 bases, with 9 bases separating them. Looked up from germline, CDR1 is MNHEY and CDR2 is SMNVEV (reference sequence). The CDR3 protein is CASTDPSKNIQYF. CDR3 nucleotides: TGTGCCAGCACGGATCCTTCCAAAAACATTCAGTACTTC.

This clonotype has at least ten counts. This may come from a read error, since a much larger clone is one base off. The chain uses TRBV14 and TRBJ2-7, with 7 nucleotides matching TRBD1. Trimming at V came to 3 bases and at J to 3 bases, leaving 2 bases not matched to a gene. The CDR3 runs 13 residues. The germline gives CDR1 SGHDN, CDR2 FVKESK. DNA for the CDR3: TGTGCCAGCAGCCAGGGACAGAGCTACGAGCAGTACTTC. Protein: CASSQGQSYEQYF.

This rearrangement joins TRBV7-9 to TRBJ2-1, with D possibly matching TRBD2 (7 bases). Trimming removed 5 bases from V and 9 bases from J, with 20 bases in between. The germline V gene has CDR1 SEHNR and CDR2 FQNEAQ (reference sequence). The CDR3 consists of 15 residues. In DNA, the CDR3 is TGTGCCAGCAGCCTGTCGCTAGGGGGGGGGACTGAGCAGTTCTTC. This gives the protein CASSLSLGGGTEQFF.